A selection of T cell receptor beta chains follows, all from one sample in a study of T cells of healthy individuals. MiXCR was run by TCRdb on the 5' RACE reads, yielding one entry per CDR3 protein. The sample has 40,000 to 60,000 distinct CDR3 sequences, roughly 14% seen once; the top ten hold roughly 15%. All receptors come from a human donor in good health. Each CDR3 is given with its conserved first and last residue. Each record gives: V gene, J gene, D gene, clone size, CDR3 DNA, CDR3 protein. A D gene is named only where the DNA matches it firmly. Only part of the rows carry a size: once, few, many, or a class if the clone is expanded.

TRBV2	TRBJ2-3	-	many	TGTGCCAGCAGTGTTAGGACGACCACAGATACGCAGTATTTT	CASSVRTTTDTQYF
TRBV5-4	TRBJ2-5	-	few	TGTGCCAGCAGCGCGGGACGGCAAGAGACCCAGTACTTC	CASSAGRQETQYF
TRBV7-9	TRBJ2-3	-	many	TGTGCCAGCACCCTCACAGATACGCAGTATTTT	CASTLTDTQYF
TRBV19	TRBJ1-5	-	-	TGTGCCAGTAGTATCATGCGGACAGGCAATCAGCCCCAGCATTTT	CASSIMRTGNQPQHF
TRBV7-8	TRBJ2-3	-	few	TGTGCCAGCAGCGACCGACGGATTACGCAGTATTTT	CASSDRRITQYF
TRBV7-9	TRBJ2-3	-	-	TGTGCCAGCAGCCTACCCCGGGATACGCAGTATTTT	CASSLPRDTQYF
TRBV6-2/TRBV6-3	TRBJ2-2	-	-	TGTGCCAGCAAGGAGGGGACAGACACCGGGGAGCTGTTTTTT	CASKEGTDTGELFF
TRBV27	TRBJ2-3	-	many	TGTGCCAGCAGTTTCAGGGCGACTGGGGAAGATACGCAGTATTTT	CASSFRATGEDTQYF
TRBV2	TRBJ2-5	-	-	TGTGCCAGCCTGCAAGAGACCCAGTACTTC	CASLQETQYF
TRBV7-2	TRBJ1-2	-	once	TGTGCCAGCAGCTTGAGCAGGGAGGGCTATGGCTACACCTTC	CASSLSREGYGYTF
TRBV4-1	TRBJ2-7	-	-	TGCGCCAGCAGTCAAGAGATTAGTCTGCCCTCCTACGAGCAGTACTTC	CASSQEISLPSYEQYF